A selection of T cell receptor beta chains follows, all from one sample in a study of T cells in Graves' hyperthyroidism and ophthalmopathy. TCRdb ran MiXCR on the multiplex PCR reads and lists one entry per CDR3 protein. The table lists about 590,000 distinct CDR3 sequences, more than 15% of them singletons, with roughly 6.6% in the top ten. The specimen sequenced was blood. The receptors stem from a woman under 40 with Graves' hyperthyroidism. Both conserved end residues are part of each CDR3. Fields, in order: V gene, CDR3 length, J gene, D gene, clone size, CDR3 protein, CDR3 DNA. The D gene is left open where the match is weak. Not all rows give a size; the values are once, few, many and, for expanded clones, a class.

TRBV12-3/TRBV12-4	15	TRBJ1-2	.	many	CASSSWDTNDDGYTF	TGTGCCAGCAGTTCATGGGACACCAACGACGATGGCTACACCTTC
TRBV10-3	18	TRBJ2-7	TRBD2	few	CAISESGSSGRVSYEQYF	TGTGCCATCAGTGAGTCAGGGTCTAGCGGGAGGGTTTCCTACGAGCAGTACTTC
TRBV7-2	22	TRBJ2-3	TRBD2	many	CASSLSPSSGTVRIASTDTQYF	TGTGCCAGCAGCTTATCCCCGTCTAGCGGGACAGTTCGAATAGCTAGCACAGATACGCAGTATTTT
TRBV28	17	TRBJ2-1	.	many	CASSLTPAAKVYNEQFF	TGTGCCAGCAGTCTCACCCCCGCCGCTAAAGTCTACAATGAGCAGTTCTTC
TRBV3-1	16	TRBJ2-1	.	many	CASSQGRRGSYNEQFF	TGTGCCAGCAGCCAAGGGAGGCGCGGATCCTACAATGAGCAGTTCTTC
TRBV6-2/TRBV6-3	15	TRBJ1-1	.	many	CASSNNGHSNTEAFF	TGTGCCAGCAGCAACAACGGACACTCGAACACTGAAGCTTTCTTT
TRBV28	13	TRBJ2-7	.	few	CASDGRAGYEQYF	TGTGCCAGCGACGGGCGGGCGGGCTACGAGCAGTACTTC
TRBV6-8	14	TRBJ1-1	.	many	CASSAGPRTPGAFF	TGTGCCAGCAGCGCGGGACCGCGGACGCCCGGAGCTTTCTTT
TRBV10-3	14	TRBJ1-1	.	.	CAISIEGSNTEAFF	TGTGCCATCAGTATTGAAGGGTCCAACACTGAAGCTTTCTTT
TRBV6-2/TRBV6-3	13	TRBJ1-1	.	.	CASNSGARAEAFF	TGTGCCAGCAATTCGGGGGCACGCGCTGAAGCTTTCTTT
TRBV20-1	15	TRBJ1-4	.	many	CSARDSRITNEKLFF	TGCAGTGCTAGAGATAGCCGGATAACTAATGAAAAACTGTTTTTT
TRBV20-1	16	TRBJ2-7	.	.	CSAIQMTQGNPYEQYF	TGCAGTGCTATCCAAATGACACAGGGAAATCCCTACGAGCAGTACTTC
TRBV5-8	15	TRBJ2-7	.	few	CASSLGQISSYEQYF	TGTGCCAGCAGCTTGGGACAGATCAGCTCCTACGAGCAGTACTTC
TRBV20-1	16	TRBJ2-1	.	many	CSAKNPGSSSYNEQFF	TGCAGTGCCAAAAACCCAGGCAGCAGCTCCTACAATGAGCAGTTCTTC
TRBV11-2	17	TRBJ2-7	TRBD2	many	CASSETSGSFLVYEQYF	TGTGCCAGCAGCGAGACTAGCGGGAGTTTTCTAGTCTACGAGCAGTACTTC
TRBV12-3/TRBV12-4	15	TRBJ2-1	.	many	CATSARLATHNEQFF	TGTGCCACCAGCGCACGGCTAGCGACCCACAATGAGCAGTTCTTC
TRBV12-5	15	TRBJ2-1	.	.	CASGLVLRAGNEQFF	TGTGCTAGTGGTTTGGTACTGCGGGCAGGCAATGAGCAGTTCTTC
TRBV7-6	17	TRBJ1-6	.	.	CASSLAKGSSYNSPLHF	TGTGCCAGCAGCTTAGCGAAAGGGAGCTCCTATAATTCACCCCTCCACTTT
TRBV18	15	TRBJ2-3	TRBD1	many	CASSFGQGVTDTQYF	TGTGCCAGCTCATTCGGACAGGGGGTCACAGATACGCAGTATTTT
TRBV20-1	13	TRBJ1-1	TRBD1	many	CSADRGGHTEAFF	TGCAGTGCTGACAGGGGGGGTCACACTGAAGCTTTCTTT
TRBV27	13	TRBJ2-5	TRBD1	many	CASRDRAAETQYF	TGTGCCAGCAGGGACAGGGCCGCGGAGACCCAGTACTTC
TRBV2	12	TRBJ1-1	.	many	CASSVSGTQAFF	TGTGCCAGCAGTGTAAGCGGGACACAAGCTTTCTTT
TRBV28	18	TRBJ2-7	TRBD2	many	CASSPRSWLAGGNYEQYF	TGTGCCAGCAGTCCCCGCTCCTGGCTAGCGGGAGGAAACTACGAGCAGTACTTC
TRBV6-2/TRBV6-3	18	TRBJ2-3	TRBD1	many	CASSYSAIGTGRSDTQYF	TGTGCCAGCAGTTACTCAGCGATCGGGACAGGGCGATCAGATACGCAGTATTTT
TRBV19	11	TRBJ2-1	.	.	CASSMFDEQFF	TGTGCCAGTAGTATGTTCGATGAGCAGTTCTTC
TRBV5-5	19	TRBJ1-2	.	few	CASSLVVFGQVGSVYGYTF	TGTGCCAGCAGCTTGGTTGTCTTCGGTCAGGTCGGGTCCGTCTATGGCTACACCTTC
TRBV5-5	11	TRBJ1-2	.	many	CASIHNYGYTF	TGTGCCAGCATCCATAACTATGGCTACACCTTC
TRBV12-3/TRBV12-4	12	TRBJ1-4	.	.	CARGRFGEKLFF	TGTGCCAGAGGACGCTTTGGGGAAAAACTGTTTTTT
TRBV30	15	TRBJ2-7	TRBD2	.	CAWSKTSGSQGEQYF	TGTGCCTGGAGTAAAACTAGCGGAAGCCAGGGCGAGCAGTACTTC
TRBV5-1	15	TRBJ1-6	TRBD1	.	CASRPRTGGGSPLHF	TGCGCCAGCAGGCCCCGGACAGGGGGCGGATCACCCCTCCACTTT
TRBV7-9	14	TRBJ2-7	.	many	CASSFQGTSYEQYF	TGTGCCAGCAGCTTCCAGGGGACCTCATACGAGCAGTACTTC
TRBV20-1	19	TRBJ2-6	TRBD1	.	CSARTFGTGGSSGANVLTF	TGCAGTGCTAGAACCTTTGGGACAGGGGGTAGCTCTGGGGCCAACGTCCTGACTTTC
TRBV7-2	14	TRBJ1-2	.	many	CASSLEVRYYGYTF	TGTGCCAGCAGCTTAGAAGTGCGATACTATGGCTACACCTTC
TRBV19	15	TRBJ2-1	.	few	CASSIAYGPYNEQFF	TGTGCCAGTAGTATAGCCTATGGTCCTTACAATGAGCAGTTCTTC
TRBV12-3/TRBV12-4	15	TRBJ2-1	TRBD2	few	CASSALAGAYNEQFF	TGTGCCAGCAGTGCGCTAGCGGGGGCTTACAATGAGCAGTTCTTC
TRBV12-3/TRBV12-4	15	TRBJ2-1	TRBD2	.	CASSSRAGFRGEQFF	TGTGCCAGCAGTTCCCGAGCGGGGTTTAGGGGTGAGCAGTTCTTC
TRBV7-9	12	TRBJ1-1	TRBD1	few	CASRDRGTEAFF	TGTGCCAGCAGAGACAGGGGGACTGAAGCTTTCTTT
TRBV30	12	TRBJ2-1	.	many	CAWRFVGNEQFF	TGTGCCTGGAGGTTCGTCGGCAATGAGCAGTTCTTC
TRBV3-1	19	TRBJ2-1	TRBD2	many	CASSQEAPNIAGTYNEQFF	TGTGCCAGCAGCCAAGAGGCCCCAAATATAGCGGGAACCTACAATGAGCAGTTCTTC
TRBV5-1	16	TRBJ2-2	.	many	CASSSSGTANTGELFF	TGCGCCAGCAGCTCGTCCGGGACGGCGAACACCGGGGAGCTGTTTTTT
TRBV9	16	TRBJ1-4	.	.	CASSVSGQGVSEKLFF	TGTGCCAGCAGCGTATCTGGGCAGGGAGTTTCCGAAAAACTGTTTTTT